Listed below are T cell receptor beta chains from one sample, sequenced in a study of cytomegalovirus exposure and HLA in healthy donors. The table came from immunoSEQ multiplex PCR; TCRdb's copy has only in-frame clones and leaves some out. The repertoire consists of hundreds of thousands of clones, with roughly 88% occurring once and the leading ten covering more than 12%. The source material was PBMCs. These receptors all come from a woman between 25 and 40 years old in good health and CMV-seropositive. Both conserved end residues are trimmed from each CDR3. The order of the fields is V gene, clone size, CDR3 protein. Size tells how often a clone was seen (once, few, many) or the class of an expanded clone, and some rows leave it out.

TRBV13	-	ASSRKPGTSGRVGTDTQY
TRBV13	-	ASSPQPSGNTIY
TRBV12-5	-	ASGSSSGVYEQY
TRBV9	-	ASSPPGHSNTEAF
TRBV14	-	ASSQDRPYTEAF
TRBV6-1	-	ASRTIEGIDEQY
TRBV6-5	-	ASSSVTAGQPQH
TRBV25-1	-	ATSDSLAGDTGELF
TRBV11-2	-	ASTDDQNGYT
TRBV11-2	-	ASSLAPGGFGEQY
TRBV2	few	ASSAGSSNQPQH
TRBV10-3	-	AIKTDTSGIYEQY
TRBV11-3	-	ASSSGQGEYEQY
TRBV19	-	ASSNPGPQYEQY
TRBV25-1	few	ASSELGTEAF
TRBV6-5	-	ASSLRSMNTEAF
TRBV5-6	-	ASSLGQFGSNQPQH
TRBV30	many	AWSVGRGDEKLF
TRBV27	-	ASSLSSGYQPQH
TRBV27	few	ASSGYNYEQY
TRBV5-1	-	ASSRESGTAVGTDTQY
TRBV6-6	-	ASSGTVWGYNEQF
TRBV9	-	ASSTDRDSSYEQY
TRBV6-1	-	ASNTGPGSKQF